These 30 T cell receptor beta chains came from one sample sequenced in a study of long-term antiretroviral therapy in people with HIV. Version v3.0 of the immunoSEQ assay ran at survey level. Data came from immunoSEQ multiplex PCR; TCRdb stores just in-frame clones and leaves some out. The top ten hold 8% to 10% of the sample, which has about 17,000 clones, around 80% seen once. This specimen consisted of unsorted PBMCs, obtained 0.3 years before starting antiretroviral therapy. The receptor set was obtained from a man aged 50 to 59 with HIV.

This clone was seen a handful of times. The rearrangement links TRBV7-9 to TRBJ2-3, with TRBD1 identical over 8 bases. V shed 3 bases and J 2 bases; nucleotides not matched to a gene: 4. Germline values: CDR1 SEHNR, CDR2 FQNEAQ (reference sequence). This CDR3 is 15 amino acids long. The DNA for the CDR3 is TGTGCCAGCAGCTTCAGGCAGGGGGCCACAGATACGCAGTATTTT. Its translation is CASSFRQGATDTQYF.

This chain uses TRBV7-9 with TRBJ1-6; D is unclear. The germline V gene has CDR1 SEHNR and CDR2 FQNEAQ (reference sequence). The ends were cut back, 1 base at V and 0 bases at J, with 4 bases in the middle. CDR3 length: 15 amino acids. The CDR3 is CASSLGSSYNSPLHF. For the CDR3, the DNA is TGTGCCAGCAGCTTAGGGAGCTCCTATAATTCACCCCTCCACTTT. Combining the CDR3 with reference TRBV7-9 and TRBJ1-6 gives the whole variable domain DTGVSQNPRHKITKRGQNVTFRCDPISEHNRLYWYRQTLGQGPEFLTYFQNEAQLEKSRLLSDRFSAERPKGSFSTLEIQRTEQGDSAMYLCASSLGSSYNSPLHFGNGTRLTVT.

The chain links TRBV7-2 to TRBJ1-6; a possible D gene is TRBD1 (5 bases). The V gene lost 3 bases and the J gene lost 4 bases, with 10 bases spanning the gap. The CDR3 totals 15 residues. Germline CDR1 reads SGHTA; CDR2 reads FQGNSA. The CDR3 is CASSFGQGYNSPLHF. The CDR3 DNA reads TGTGCCAGCAGCTTCGGGCAGGGTTATAATTCACCCCTCCACTTT. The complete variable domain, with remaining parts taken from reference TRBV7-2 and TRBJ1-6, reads GAGVSQSPSNKVTEKGKDVELRCDPISGHTALYWYRQSLGQGLEFLIYFQGNSAPDKSGLPSDRFSAERTGGSVSTLTIQRTQQEDSAVYLCASSFGQGYNSPLHFGNGTRLTVT.

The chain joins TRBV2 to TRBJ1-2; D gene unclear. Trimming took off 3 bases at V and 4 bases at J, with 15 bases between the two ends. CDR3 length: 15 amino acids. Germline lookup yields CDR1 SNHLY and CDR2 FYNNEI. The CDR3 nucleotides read TGTGCCAGCAGTGAGTACAGAACGTCTAGCTATGGCTACACCTTC. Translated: CASSEYRTSSYGYTF.

The CDR3, as DNA: TGTGCCAGCAGCTCCGTTTTAGGGCCCCAGCATTTT. This codes for CASSSVLGPQHF. The chain recombines TRBV7-2 with TRBJ1-5; no definite D call. The germline CDR1 and CDR2 sequences are SGHTA and FQGNSA. Trimming left V 4 bases short and J 9 bases short, with 10 bases between. This CDR3 has 12 amino acids.

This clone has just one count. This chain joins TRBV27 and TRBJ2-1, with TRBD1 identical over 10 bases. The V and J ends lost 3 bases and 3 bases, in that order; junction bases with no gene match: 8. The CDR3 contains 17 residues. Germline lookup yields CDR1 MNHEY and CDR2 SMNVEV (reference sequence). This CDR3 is CASSFIYWDRGYNEQFF. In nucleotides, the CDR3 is TGTGCCAGCAGTTTCATTTATTGGGACAGGGGCTACAATGAGCAGTTCTTC.

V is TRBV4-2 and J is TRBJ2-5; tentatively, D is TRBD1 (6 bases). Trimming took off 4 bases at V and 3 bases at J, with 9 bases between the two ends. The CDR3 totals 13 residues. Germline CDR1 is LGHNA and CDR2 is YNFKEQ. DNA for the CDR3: TGTGCCAGCAGCCCGGACAGAGAAGAGACCCAGTACTTC. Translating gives CASSPDREETQYF.

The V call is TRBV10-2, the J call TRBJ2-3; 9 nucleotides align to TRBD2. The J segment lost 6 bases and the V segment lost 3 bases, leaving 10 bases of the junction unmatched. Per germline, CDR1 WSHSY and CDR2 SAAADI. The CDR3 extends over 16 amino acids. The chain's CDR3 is CASSENQAGGRDTQYF. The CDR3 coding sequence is TGCGCCAGCAGTGAAAATCAAGCGGGGGGCCGGGATACGCAGTATTTT.

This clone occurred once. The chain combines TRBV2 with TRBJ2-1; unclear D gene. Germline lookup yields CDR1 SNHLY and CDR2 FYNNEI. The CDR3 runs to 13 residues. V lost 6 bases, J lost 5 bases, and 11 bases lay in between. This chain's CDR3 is CASRFTWDNEQFF. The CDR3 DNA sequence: TGTGCCAGCAGATTTACCTGGGACAATGAGCAGTTCTTC.

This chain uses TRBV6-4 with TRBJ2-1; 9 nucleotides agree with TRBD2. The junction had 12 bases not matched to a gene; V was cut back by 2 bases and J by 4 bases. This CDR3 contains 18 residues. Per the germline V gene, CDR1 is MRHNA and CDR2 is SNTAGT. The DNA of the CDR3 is TGTGCCAGCAGTGACCCCCCAGGAGCGGGGGGCACGTACAATGAGCAGTTCTTC. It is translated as CASSDPPGAGGTYNEQFF.

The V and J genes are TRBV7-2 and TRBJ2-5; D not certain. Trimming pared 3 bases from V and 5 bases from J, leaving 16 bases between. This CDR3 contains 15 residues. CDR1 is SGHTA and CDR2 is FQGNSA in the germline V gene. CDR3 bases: TGTGCCAGCAGCTTGCGGAAAACCTTATACGAGACCCAGTACTTC. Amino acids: CASSLRKTLYETQYF.

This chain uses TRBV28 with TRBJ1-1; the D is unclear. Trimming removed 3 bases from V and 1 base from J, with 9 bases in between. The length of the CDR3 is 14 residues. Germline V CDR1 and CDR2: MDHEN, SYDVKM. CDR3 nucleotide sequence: TGTGCCAGCAGTTTCCCTGATAGGAACACTGAAGCTTTCTTT. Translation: CASSFPDRNTEAFF.

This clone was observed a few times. CDR3 DNA: TGTGCCAGCAGTCCCGGGAGCCATAGCAATCAGCCCCAGCATTTT. It specifies CASSPGSHSNQPQHF. The J gene is TRBJ1-5, the V gene TRBV6-5; D ambiguous. The CDR3 sequence is 15 residues long. Between the trimmed V and J ends, which lost 5 bases and 0 bases, there was a span of 11 bases. Germline loops: CDR1 MNHEY, CDR2 SVGAGI.

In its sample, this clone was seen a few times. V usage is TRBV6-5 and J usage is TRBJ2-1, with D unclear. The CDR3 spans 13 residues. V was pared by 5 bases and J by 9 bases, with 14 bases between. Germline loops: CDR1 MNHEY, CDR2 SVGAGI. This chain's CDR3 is CASSPRPWGEQFF. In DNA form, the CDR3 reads TGTGCCAGCAGTCCCCGACCCTGGGGTGAGCAGTTCTTC.

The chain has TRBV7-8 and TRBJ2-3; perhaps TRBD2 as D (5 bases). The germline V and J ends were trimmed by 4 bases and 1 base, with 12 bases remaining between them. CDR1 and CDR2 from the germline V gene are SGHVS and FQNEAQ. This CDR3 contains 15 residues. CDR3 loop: CASSSILGGTDTQYF. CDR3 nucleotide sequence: TGTGCCAGCAGCTCCATACTCGGGGGCACAGATACGCAGTATTTT.

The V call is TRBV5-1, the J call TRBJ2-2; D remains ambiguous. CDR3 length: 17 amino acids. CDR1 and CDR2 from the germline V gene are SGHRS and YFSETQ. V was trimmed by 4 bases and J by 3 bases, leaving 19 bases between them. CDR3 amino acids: CASSTSLGDLDTGELFF. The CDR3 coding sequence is TGCGCCAGCAGCACGTCCCTGGGCGACCTAGACACCGGGGAGCTGTTTTTT.

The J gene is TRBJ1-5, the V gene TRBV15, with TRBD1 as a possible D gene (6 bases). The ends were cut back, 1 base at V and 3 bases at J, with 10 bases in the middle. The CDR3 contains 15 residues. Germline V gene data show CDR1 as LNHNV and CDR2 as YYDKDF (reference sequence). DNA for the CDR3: TGTGCCACCAGCAGAGGACAGGCGACCAATCAGCCCCAGCATTTT. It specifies CATSRGQATNQPQHF.

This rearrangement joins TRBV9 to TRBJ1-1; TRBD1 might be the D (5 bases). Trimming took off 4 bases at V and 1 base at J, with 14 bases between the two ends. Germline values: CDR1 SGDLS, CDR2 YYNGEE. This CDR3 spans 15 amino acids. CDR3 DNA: TGTGCCAGCAGCCCACAGGCACAGCAGAACACTGAAGCTTTCTTT. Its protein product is CASSPQAQQNTEAFF.

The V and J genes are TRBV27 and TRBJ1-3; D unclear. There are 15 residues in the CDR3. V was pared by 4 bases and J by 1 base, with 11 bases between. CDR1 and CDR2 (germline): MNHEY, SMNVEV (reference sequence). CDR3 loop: CASSSTGNSGNTIYF. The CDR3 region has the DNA TGTGCCAGCAGTTCCACGGGAAATTCTGGAAACACCATATATTTT.

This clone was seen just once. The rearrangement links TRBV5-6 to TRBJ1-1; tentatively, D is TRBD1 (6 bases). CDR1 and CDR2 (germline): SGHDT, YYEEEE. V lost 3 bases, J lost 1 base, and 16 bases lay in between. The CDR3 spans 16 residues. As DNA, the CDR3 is TGTGCCAGCAGCTATACACTCGGGACAACGAACACTGAAGCTTTCTTT. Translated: CASSYTLGTTNTEAFF.

The CDR3, as DNA: TGCGCCAGCAGTGAGTACATGGGGCCCCACGAGCAGTACTTC. Its protein is CASSEYMGPHEQYF. The rearrangement joins TRBV10-1 to TRBJ2-7, with a possible D match to TRBD1 (5 bases). CDR3 length: 14 amino acids. Germline CDR1 is WNHNN and CDR2 is SYGVQD (reference sequence). Trimming shortened V by 1 base and J by 5 bases, and 12 bases separated the two germline ends.

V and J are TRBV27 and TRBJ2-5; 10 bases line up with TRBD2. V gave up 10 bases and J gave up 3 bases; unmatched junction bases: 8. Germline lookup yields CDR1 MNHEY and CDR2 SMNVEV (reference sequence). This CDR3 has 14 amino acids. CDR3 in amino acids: CAIDTSGTEETQYF. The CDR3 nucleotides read TGTGCCATCGACACTAGCGGGACTGAAGAGACCCAGTACTTC.

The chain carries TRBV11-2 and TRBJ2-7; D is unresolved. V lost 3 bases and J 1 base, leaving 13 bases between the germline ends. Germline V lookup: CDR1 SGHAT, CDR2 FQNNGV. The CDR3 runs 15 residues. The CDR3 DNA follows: TGTGCCAGCAGCTTCCTAGGGATACATTCCTACGAGCAGTACTTC. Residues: CASSFLGIHSYEQYF. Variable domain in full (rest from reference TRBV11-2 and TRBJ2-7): EAGVAQSPRYKIIEKRQSVAFWCNPISGHATLYWYQQILGQGPKLLIQFQNNGVVDDSQLPKDRFSAERLKGVDSTLKIQPAKLEDSAVYLCASSFLGIHSYEQYFGPGTRLTVT.

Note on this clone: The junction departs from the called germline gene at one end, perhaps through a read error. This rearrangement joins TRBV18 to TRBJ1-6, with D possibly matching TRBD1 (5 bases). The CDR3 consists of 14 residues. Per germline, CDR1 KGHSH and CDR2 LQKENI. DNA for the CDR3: TGTGCCAGCCAACGGGACTCCTCTAATTCACCCCTCCACTTT. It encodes CASQRDSSNSPLHF.

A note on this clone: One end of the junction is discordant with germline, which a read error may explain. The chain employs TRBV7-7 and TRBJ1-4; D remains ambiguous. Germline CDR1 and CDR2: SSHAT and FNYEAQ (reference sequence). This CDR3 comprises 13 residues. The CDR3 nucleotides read TGTGCTAGCAGCTTCAGGCTCAATGAAAAACTGTTTTTT. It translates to CASSFRLNEKLFF.

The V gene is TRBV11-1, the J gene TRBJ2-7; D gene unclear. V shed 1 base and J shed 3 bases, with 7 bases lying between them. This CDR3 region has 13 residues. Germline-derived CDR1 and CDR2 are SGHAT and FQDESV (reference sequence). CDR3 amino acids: CASSLGGGYEQYF. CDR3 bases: TGTGCCAGCAGCTTAGGCGGTGGCTACGAGCAGTACTTC.

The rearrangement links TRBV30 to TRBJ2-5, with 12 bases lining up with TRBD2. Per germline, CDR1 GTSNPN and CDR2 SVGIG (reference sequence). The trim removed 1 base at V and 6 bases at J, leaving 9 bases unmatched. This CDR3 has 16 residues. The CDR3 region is CAWSGLAGERPQTQYF. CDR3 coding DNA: TGTGCCTGGAGTGGACTAGCGGGGGAACGGCCGCAGACCCAGTACTTC.

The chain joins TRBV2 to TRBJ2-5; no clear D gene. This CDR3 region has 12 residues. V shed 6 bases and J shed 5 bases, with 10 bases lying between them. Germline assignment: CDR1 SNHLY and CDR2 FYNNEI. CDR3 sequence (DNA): TGTGCCAGCAGCTTGCTTGGGGAGACCCAGTACTTC. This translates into CASSLLGETQYF.

The CDR3 sequence: CASTLDRAYEQFF. The CDR3 region has the DNA TGTGCCAGCACTCTCGACAGGGCCTATGAGCAGTTCTTC. The chain links TRBV6-1 to TRBJ2-1; 7 bases map to TRBD1. CDR1 and CDR2 from the germline V gene are MNHNS and SASEGT. The CDR3 is 13 amino acids. V was clipped by 7 bases and J by 8 bases; unmatched bases: 8.

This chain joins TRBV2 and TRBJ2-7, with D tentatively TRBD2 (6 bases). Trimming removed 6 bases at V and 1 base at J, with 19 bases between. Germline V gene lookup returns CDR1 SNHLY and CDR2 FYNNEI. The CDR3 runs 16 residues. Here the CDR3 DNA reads TGTGCCAGCAGGGCCCGTGGGGGAAGCGGGTCCTACGAGCAGTACTTC. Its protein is CASRARGGSGSYEQYF.